Listed here are 20 T cell receptor beta chains from one sample, sequenced in a study of blood T cell repertoires in COVID-19. Only in-frame clones appear in the TCRdb table, and some are missing; sequencing was by immunoSEQ multiplex PCR. This table holds about 50,000 clones, approximately 89% found once. Sequenced: peripheral blood. The receptors originated from a woman in her fifties or sixties with COVID-19, enrolled during active disease.

V is TRBV11-3 and J is TRBJ2-3; D perhaps matches TRBD1 (6 bases). Per the germline V gene, CDR1 is SGHNT and CDR2 is YENEEA. V lost 3 bases to trimming and J lost 0 bases, with 10 bases between them. CDR3 length: 15 amino acids. The CDR3 DNA reads as TGTGCCAGCAGCTTTGGGACATCTAGCACAGATACGCAGTATTTT. Its translation: CASSFGTSSTDTQYF.

This chain uses TRBV4-1 with TRBJ1-5, with a possible D match to TRBD1 (6 bases). V gave up 3 bases and J gave up 5 bases, with 8 bases separating them. The CDR3 is 13 residues long. CDR1 is MGHRA and CDR2 is YSYEKL in the germline V gene. The chain's CDR3 is CASSHNRDQPQHF. In DNA form, the CDR3 reads TGCGCCAGCAGCCATAACAGGGATCAGCCCCAGCATTTT.

V is TRBV28 and J is TRBJ1-5; no reliable D call. The CDR3 covers 16 residues. Per the germline V gene, CDR1 is MDHEN and CDR2 is SYDVKM. The V end was cut by 5 bases, the J end by 0 bases, with 14 bases between. In DNA form, the CDR3 reads TGTGCCAGCAGTCCCACGGGAGGGCCTAGCAATCAGCCCCAGCATTTT. It translates to CASSPTGGPSNQPQHF.

The rearrangement joins TRBV7-2 to TRBJ2-5; D call uncertain. The CDR3 runs 14 residues. V gave up 1 base and J gave up 3 bases, with 9 bases separating them. The germline V gene has CDR1 SGHTA and CDR2 FQGNSA. This chain's CDR3 is CASSLGHLKETQYF. The CDR3 DNA reads TGTGCCAGCAGCTTAGGACACCTCAAAGAGACCCAGTACTTC. The full variable domain, rest sourced from reference TRBV7-2 and TRBJ2-5, is GAGVSQSPSNKVTEKGKDVELRCDPISGHTALYWYRQSLGQGLEFLIYFQGNSAPDKSGLPSDRFSAERTGGSVSTLTIQRTQQEDSAVYLCASSLGHLKETQYFGPGTRLLVL.

The V and J genes are TRBV9 and TRBJ2-5; perhaps TRBD2 as D (5 bases). The V and J ends lost 0 bases and 3 bases respectively, with 6 bases between them. Per the germline V gene, CDR1 is SGDLS and CDR2 is YYNGEE. The CDR3 has 13 residues. The CDR3 here is CASSVEREETQYF. The CDR3 nucleotides read TGTGCCAGCAGCGTAGAGAGGGAAGAGACCCAGTACTTC.

The chain combines TRBV10-3 with TRBJ2-7, with TRBD2 matching over 12 bases. The CDR3 is made up of 16 amino acids. Germline CDR1 is ENHRY and CDR2 is SYGVKD. V dropped 4 bases and J dropped 1; count of bases not matched to a gene: 5. The CDR3 protein is CAISGLAGDGSYEQYF. The CDR3 nucleotides read TGTGCCATCAGTGGACTAGCGGGAGATGGGTCCTACGAGCAGTACTTC.

This clone was counted only a few times. The genes are TRBV18 and TRBJ2-2; D uncertain. Between the trimmed V and J ends, which lost 0 bases and 6 bases, there was a span of 8 bases. Germline CDR1 reads KGHSH; CDR2 reads LQKENI. The CDR3 has 14 amino acids. The CDR3, as DNA: TGTGCCAGCTCACCACCATCTACCCCCGGGGAGCTGTTTTTT. Amino acids: CASSPPSTPGELFF.

V is TRBV19 and J is TRBJ2-5, with 10 bases matching TRBD2. V shed 5 bases and J 2 bases; nucleotides not matched to a gene: 5. The CDR3 is 15 amino acids. From germline, CDR1 is LNHDA and CDR2 SQIVND (reference sequence). The CDR3: CASSQPSGGQETQYF. CDR3 bases: TGTGCCAGTAGTCAACCTAGCGGGGGACAAGAGACCCAGTACTTC.

The chain is built from TRBV12-3 or TRBV12-4 and TRBJ2-1; maybe TRBD2 (5 bases). V gave up 7 bases and J gave up 8 bases, with 15 bases separating them. This CDR3 contains 13 residues. For the CDR3, the DNA is TGTGCCAGCATCGCAGGAACCGGGGATGAGCAGTTCTTC. Amino acid sequence: CASIAGTGDEQFF.

This clone was detected a few times. The genes are TRBV28 and TRBJ1-2, with D maybe TRBD1 (5 bases). The V end was cut by 5 bases, the J end by 4 bases, with 14 bases between. CDR1 MDHEN and CDR2 SYDVKM come from the germline V gene. This CDR3 region has 14 residues. The CDR3 DNA reads TGTGCCAGCAGTACATTGGGGCGTTTCTATGGCTACACCTTC. Its protein is CASSTLGRFYGYTF.

V gene TRBV28 combines with J gene TRBJ2-2, with TRBD1 matching over 9 bases. CDR3 length equals 16 residues. The germline V gene has CDR1 MDHEN and CDR2 SYDVKM. V was clipped by 5 bases and J by 7 bases; unmatched bases: 11. This chain's CDR3 is CASSGAGTGKVGELFF. The CDR3 DNA is TGTGCCAGCAGTGGCGCCGGGACAGGGAAAGTCGGGGAGCTGTTTTTT.

The chain is built from TRBV4-3 and TRBJ2-2; 9 nucleotides line up with TRBD1. Trimming cost V 1 base and J 6 bases; bases outside gene matches: 12. This CDR3 is 18 amino acids long. Per the germline V gene, CDR1 is LGHNA and CDR2 is YSLEER. CDR3 sequence reads: CASSQGRRQGVVAGELFF. The CDR3 coding sequence is TGCGCCAGCAGCCAAGGGCGTCGACAGGGGGTTGTCGCCGGGGAGCTGTTTTTT.

This clone was detected only once. The chain uses TRBV19 and TRBJ1-1, with a tentative D call TRBD1 (5 bases). The germline CDR1 and CDR2 sequences are LNHDA and SQIVND (reference sequence). Deletions cut 6 bases from V and 2 bases from J, with 13 bases between. This CDR3 contains 14 residues. The CDR3 DNA reads TGTGCCAGTAGCGATACGGGGGTTAACACTGAAGCTTTCTTT. Protein product: CASSDTGVNTEAFF.

This clone was detected only once. V is TRBV2 and J is TRBJ1-4; the match to TRBD1 covers 12 bases. V trimming: 6 bases; J trimming: 8 bases; junction bases outside the gene matches: 7. The V gene's germline CDR1 is SNHLY and CDR2 FYNNEI. The CDR3 totals 15 residues. Written as DNA, the CDR3 is TGTGCCAGCAGACGCGCCGGGACAGGGGGCGAAAAACTGTTTTTT. It yields the protein CASRRAGTGGEKLFF. Based on the CDR3 plus reference TRBV2 and TRBJ1-4, the full variable domain is EPEVTQTPSHQVTQMGQEVILRCVPISNHLYFYWYRQILGQKVEFLVSFYNNEISEKSEIFDDQFSVERPDGSNFTLKIRSTKLEDSAMYFCASRRAGTGGEKLFFGSGTQLSVL.

V is TRBV29-1 and J is TRBJ2-5; D might be TRBD1 (6 bases). The CDR3 length is 13 residues. V gave up 4 bases and J gave up 7 bases, with 16 bases separating them. Germline CDR1 is SQVTM and CDR2 is ANQGSEA. The chain's CDR3 is CSVAGSGDGTQYF. Written as DNA, the CDR3 is TGCAGCGTTGCGGGTTCAGGGGATGGGACCCAGTACTTC.

This rearrangement joins TRBV30 to TRBJ1-2; 10 bases fit TRBD1. The CDR3 has 13 amino acids. Looked up from germline, CDR1 is GTSNPN and CDR2 is SVGIG (reference sequence). The J segment lost 8 bases and the V segment lost 1 base, leaving 4 bases of the junction unmatched. CDR3 nucleotides: TGTGCCTGGAGTGGACAGGGGGCTGGGGGCTACACCTTC. This codes for CAWSGQGAGGYTF. Based on the CDR3 plus reference TRBV30 and TRBJ1-2, the full variable domain is SQTIHQWPATLVQPVGSPLSLECTVEGTSNPNLYWYRQAAGRGLQLLFYSVGIGQISSEVPQNLSASRPQDRQFILSSKKLLLSDSGFYLCAWSGQGAGGYTFGSGTRLTVV.

V and J are TRBV5-1 and TRBJ2-1; no firm D call. This CDR3 comprises 15 residues. Germline CDR1 is SGHRS and CDR2 is YFSETQ. Trimming removed 6 bases at V and 2 bases at J, with 15 bases between. The CDR3 nucleotides read TGCGCCAGCACCCCAGGCCGCGCCACCTACAATGAGCAGTTCTTC. Encoded protein: CASTPGRATYNEQFF.

The chain uses TRBV28 and TRBJ2-1; 7 nucleotides agree with TRBD2. Germline lookup yields CDR1 MDHEN and CDR2 SYDVKM. The V and J ends lost 2 bases and 4 bases, in that order; junction bases with no gene match: 2. CDR3 size: 14 residues. The CDR3 DNA is TGTGCCAGCAGTTTACTAGCGGTGTACAATGAGCAGTTCTTC. Protein product: CASSLLAVYNEQFF.

This chain links TRBV28 with TRBJ1-1; tentative D call: TRBD1 (6 bases). The germline V gene has CDR1 MDHEN and CDR2 SYDVKM. The V and J ends lost 6 bases and 1 base respectively, with 15 bases between them. The CDR3 is 15 residues long. CDR3 in amino acids: CASRSPGHPNTEAFF. The DNA for the CDR3 is TGTGCCAGCAGATCCCCGGGACACCCGAACACTGAAGCTTTCTTT.

The chain couples TRBV12-3 or TRBV12-4 to TRBJ1-2; D not resolved. CDR3 size: 13 residues. The ends were cut back, 2 bases at V and 4 bases at J, with 8 bases in the middle. This chain's CDR3 is CASSLRRIYGYTF. The CDR3 bases are TGTGCCAGCAGTTTACGGCGGATCTATGGCTACACCTTC.